This T cell receptor beta chain was found in a study of glioma-infiltrating T cells. The germline V gene has CDR1 MNHEY and CDR2 SMNVEV (reference sequence). The CDR3 has 15 amino acids. The ends lost 4 bases at V and 4 bases at J; junction bases unmatched: 7. Amplification of TCR alpha and beta CDR3 regions from RNA used iRepertoire nested multiplex PCR. From the multiplex PCR reads, TCRdb called clonotypes with MiXCR, one entry per CDR3 protein. This sample carries about 140,000 distinct CDR3 sequences, around 42% of them seen once, and the ten largest clones take roughly a fifth. This clonotype was observed a few times.

Specimen: glioma tissue, nonneoplastic brain tissue, or PBMCs (not recorded which). The receptor's source is a human donor with low-grade glioma or glioblastoma, undergoing nonglioma brain surgery, or in good health (not recorded which). V gene TRBV27 combines with J gene TRBJ1-1; TRBD1 matches 9 bases. CDR3 DNA sequence: TGTGCCAGCAGTTATCGACAGGGGGTCGCCACTGAAGCTTTCTTT. Amino acid sequence: CASSYRQGVATEAFF.